The table lists the clone carrying this T cell receptor (beta chain) with a few counts. No antigen is known for it. This specimen comes from a study of blood T cells in healthy people across ages. Broader study findings: Donors of long life had a larger count of naive CD4+ cells and greater diversity than aged donors.

A second PCR, run for roughly 7 to 12 cycles, used a sample-barcoded 5' primer plus a J-beta primer mix. TCRdb fed the 5' RACE reads into MiXCR, producing one record per CDR3 protein. The sample lists around 780,000 distinct CDR3 sequences; approximately 53% were seen once. This CDR3 has 15 residues. V dropped 5 bases and J dropped 10; count of bases not matched to a gene: 14. The sample taken for sequencing was blood. The chain has TRBV12-3 or TRBV12-4 and TRBJ1-1, with 9 bases identical to TRBD1. The origin of this receptor is a man aged 40-50 years in good health. The CDR3 protein is CASSPRTGADGRAFF. CDR3 sequence (DNA): TGTGCCAGCAGTCCCAGGACAGGGGCCGACGGGCGAGCTTTCTTT.